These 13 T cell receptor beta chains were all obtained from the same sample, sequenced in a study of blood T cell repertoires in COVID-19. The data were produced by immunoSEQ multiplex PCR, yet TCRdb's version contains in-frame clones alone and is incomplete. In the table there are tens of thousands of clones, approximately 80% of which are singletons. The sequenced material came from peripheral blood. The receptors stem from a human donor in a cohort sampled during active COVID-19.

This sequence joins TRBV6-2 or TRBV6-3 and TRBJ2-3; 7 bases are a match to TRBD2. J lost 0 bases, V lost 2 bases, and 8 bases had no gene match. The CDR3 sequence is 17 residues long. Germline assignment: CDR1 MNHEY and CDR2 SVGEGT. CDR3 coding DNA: TGTGCCAGCAGTTACAATCCCAGCGGGGAGAGCACAGATACGCAGTATTTT. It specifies CASSYNPSGESTDTQYF.

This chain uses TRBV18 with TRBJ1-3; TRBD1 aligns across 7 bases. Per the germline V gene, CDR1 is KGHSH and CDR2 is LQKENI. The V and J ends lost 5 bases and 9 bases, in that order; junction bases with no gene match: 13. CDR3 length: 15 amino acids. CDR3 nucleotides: TGTGCCAGCTCATCAGGGACAGTCCCTCAGGGCACCATATATTTT. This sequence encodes CASSSGTVPQGTIYF.

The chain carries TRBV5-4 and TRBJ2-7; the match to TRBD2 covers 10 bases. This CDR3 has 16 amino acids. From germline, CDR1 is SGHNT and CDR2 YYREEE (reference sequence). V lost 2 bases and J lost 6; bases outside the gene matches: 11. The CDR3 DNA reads TGTGCCAGCAGCTTATCAGCGGGGGGGCCCGGTGCCGAGCAGTACTTC. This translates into CASSLSAGGPGAEQYF. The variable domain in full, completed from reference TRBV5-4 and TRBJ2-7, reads ETGVTQSPTHLIKTRGQQVTLRCSSQSGHNTVSWYQQALGQGPQFIFQYYREEENGRGNFPPRFSGLQFPNYSSELNVNALELDDSALYLCASSLSAGGPGAEQYFGPGTRLTVT.

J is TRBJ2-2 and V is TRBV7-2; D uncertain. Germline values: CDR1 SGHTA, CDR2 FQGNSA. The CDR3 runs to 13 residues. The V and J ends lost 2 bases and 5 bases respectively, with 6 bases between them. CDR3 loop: CASSLSGTGELFF. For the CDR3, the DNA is TGTGCCAGCAGCTTATCCGGGACCGGGGAGCTGTTTTTT.

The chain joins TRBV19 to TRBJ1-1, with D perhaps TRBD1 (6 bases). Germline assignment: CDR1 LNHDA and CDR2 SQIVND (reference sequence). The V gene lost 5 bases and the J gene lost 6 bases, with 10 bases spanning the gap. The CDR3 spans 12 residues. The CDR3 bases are TGTGCCAGTAGTCGGGGGGCCCCTGAAGCTTTCTTT. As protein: CASSRGAPEAFF.

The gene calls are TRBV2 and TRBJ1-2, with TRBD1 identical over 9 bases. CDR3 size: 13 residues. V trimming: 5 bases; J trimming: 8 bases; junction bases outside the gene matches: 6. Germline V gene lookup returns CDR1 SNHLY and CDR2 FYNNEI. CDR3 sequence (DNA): TGTGCCAGCAGTTCGGGACAGGGAAGCGGCTACACCTTC. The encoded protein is CASSSGQGSGYTF.

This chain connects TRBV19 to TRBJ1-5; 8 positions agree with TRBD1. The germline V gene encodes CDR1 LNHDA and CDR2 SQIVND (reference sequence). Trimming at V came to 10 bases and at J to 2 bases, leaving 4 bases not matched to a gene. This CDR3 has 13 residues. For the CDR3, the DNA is TGTGCCACACGACAGGGGCGCAATCAGCCCCAGCATTTT. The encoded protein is CATRQGRNQPQHF.

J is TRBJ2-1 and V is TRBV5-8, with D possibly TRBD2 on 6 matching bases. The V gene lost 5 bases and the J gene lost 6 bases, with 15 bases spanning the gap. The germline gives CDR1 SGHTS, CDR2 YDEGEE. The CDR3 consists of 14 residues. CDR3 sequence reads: CASRLFRGTNEQFF. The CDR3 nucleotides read TGTGCCAGCAGACTTTTCCGCGGGACCAATGAGCAGTTCTTC.

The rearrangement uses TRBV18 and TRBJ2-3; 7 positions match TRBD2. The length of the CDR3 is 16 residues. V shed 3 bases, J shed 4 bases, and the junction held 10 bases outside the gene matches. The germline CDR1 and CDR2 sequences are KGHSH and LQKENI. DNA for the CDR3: TGTGCCAGCTCACCGAGCCCCAGGGAGGGGTCAGATACGCAGTATTTT. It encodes CASSPSPREGSDTQYF.

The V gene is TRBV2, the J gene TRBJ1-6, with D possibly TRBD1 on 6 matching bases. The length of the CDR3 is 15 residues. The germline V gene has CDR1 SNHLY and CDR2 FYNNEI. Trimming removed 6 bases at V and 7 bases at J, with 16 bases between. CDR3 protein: CASRETDSRNSPLHF. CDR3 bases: TGTGCCAGCAGGGAAACGGACAGTAGGAATTCACCCCTCCACTTT. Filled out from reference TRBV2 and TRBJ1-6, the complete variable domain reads EPEVTQTPSHQVTQMGQEVILRCVPISNHLYFYWYRQILGQKVEFLVSFYNNEISEKSEIFDDQFSVERPDGSNFTLKIRSTKLEDSAMYFCASRETDSRNSPLHFGNGTRLTVT.

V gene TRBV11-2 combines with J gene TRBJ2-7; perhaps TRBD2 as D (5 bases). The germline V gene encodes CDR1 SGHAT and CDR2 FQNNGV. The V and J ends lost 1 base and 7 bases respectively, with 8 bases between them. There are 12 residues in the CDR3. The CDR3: CASSLGTGEQYF. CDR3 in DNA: TGTGCCAGCAGCTTAGGGACGGGGGAGCAGTACTTC.

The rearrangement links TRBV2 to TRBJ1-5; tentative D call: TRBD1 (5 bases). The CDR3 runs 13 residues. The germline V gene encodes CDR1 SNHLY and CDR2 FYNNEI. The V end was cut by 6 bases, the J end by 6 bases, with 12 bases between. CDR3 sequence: CASRQDASQPQHF. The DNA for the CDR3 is TGTGCCAGCAGACAGGACGCGAGTCAGCCCCAGCATTTT.

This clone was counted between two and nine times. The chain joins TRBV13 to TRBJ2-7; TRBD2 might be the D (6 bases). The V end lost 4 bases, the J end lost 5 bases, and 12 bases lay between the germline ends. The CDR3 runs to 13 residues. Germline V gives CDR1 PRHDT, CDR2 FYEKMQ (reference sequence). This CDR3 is CASSSGSRDEQYF. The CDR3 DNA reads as TGTGCCAGCAGCTCCGGGAGCAGGGACGAGCAGTACTTC. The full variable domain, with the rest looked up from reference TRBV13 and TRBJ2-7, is AAGVIQSPRHLIKEKRETATLKCYPIPRHDTVYWYQQGPGQDPQFLISFYEKMQSDKGSIPDRFSAQQFSDYHSELNMSSLELGDSALYFCASSSGSRDEQYFGPGTRLTVT.